These 22 T cell receptor beta chains originate from one sample sequenced in a study of T-cell reconstitution after alpha-beta-depleted transplantation in children. Library preparation (for TCRbeta) was performed with unique molecular identifiers. A single record per CDR3 protein comes from TCRdb applying MiXCR to the PCR reads. The sample holds a few hundred thousand distinct CDR3 sequences, about a quarter seen once. Specimen: PBMCs, collected before TCRalphabeta/CD19-depleted stem cell transplant. Source of these receptors: a boy less than two years old with Wiskott-Aldrich syndrome, due to receive a stem cell transplant.

The J gene is TRBJ2-1, the V gene TRBV12-3 or TRBV12-4, with D maybe TRBD2 (5 bases). The CDR3 is 13 residues long. V was shortened by 6 bases and J by 9 bases, with 15 bases between the two germline ends. As DNA, the CDR3 is TGTGCCAGCAGCATTCGGGTGGCGGGTGAGCAGTTCTTC. Encoded protein: CASSIRVAGEQFF.

The chain joins TRBV29-1 to TRBJ2-1; D is unclear. V was clipped by 7 bases and J by 13 bases, with 14 bases between them. Looked up from germline, CDR1 is SQVTM and CDR2 is ANQGSEA. The CDR3 sequence is 10 residues long. The CDR3: CSASDPKQFF. CDR3 DNA sequence: TGCAGCGCGTCAGACCCAAAACAGTTCTTC.

This clonotype appeared a few times. The V gene is TRBV12-3 or TRBV12-4, the J gene TRBJ2-2, with 9 bases matching TRBD2. V trimming: 7 bases; J trimming: 1 base; junction bases outside the gene matches: 4. The CDR3 has 15 amino acids. As DNA, the CDR3 is TGTGCCAGCACCGAGACTAGCGGGAACACCGGGGAGCTGTTTTTT. Its translation is CASTETSGNTGELFF.

The rearrangement joins TRBV20-1 to TRBJ1-2; the D gene is possibly TRBD1 (6 bases). Germline V gene lookup returns CDR1 DFQATT and CDR2 SNEGSKA (reference sequence). CDR3 length: 13 residues. The V and J ends lost 5 bases and 4 bases respectively, with 14 bases between them. The CDR3 DNA is TGCAGTGCTCCTAAGGACAGCCTCTATGGCTACACCTTC. Translation gives CSAPKDSLYGYTF.

In this sample, this clonotype turned up a few times. The chain links TRBV20-1 to TRBJ2-2; 7 positions agree with TRBD2. V shed 0 bases, J shed 7 bases, and the junction held 8 bases outside the gene matches. In germline, CDR1 is DFQATT, CDR2 SNEGSKA (reference sequence). The CDR3 covers 15 residues. This CDR3 reads CSARDPAGPGGELFF. The CDR3 nucleotides are TGCAGTGCTAGAGATCCAGCGGGGCCTGGCGGGGAGCTGTTTTTT.

The chain recombines TRBV5-1 with TRBJ1-4, with D maybe TRBD1 (6 bases). The CDR3 length is 14 residues. Germline V gene lookup returns CDR1 SGHRS and CDR2 YFSETQ. V lost 3 bases and J lost 6, with 12 bases in between. In nucleotides, the CDR3 is TGCGCCAGCAGCTCCAGGGGATCCGATGAAAAACTGTTTTTT. This translates into CASSSRGSDEKLFF.

This clonotype was observed once. The rearrangement joins TRBV5-1 to TRBJ2-1; TRBD2 aligns across 9 bases. The V gene end was trimmed by 3 bases and the J gene end by 5 bases; junction bases not matched to a gene: 6. In germline, CDR1 is SGHRS, CDR2 YFSETQ. This CDR3 is built from 15 residues. CDR3 sequence (DNA): TGCGCCAGCAGCTCCGGGACTAGCTTAAACAATGAGCAGTTCTTC. Protein product: CASSSGTSLNNEQFF.

This clonotype came up a few times. This chain uses TRBV27 with TRBJ2-7; 10 bases agree with TRBD1. The V segment lost 6 bases and the J segment 1 base; nucleotides outside the gene matches: 9. The CDR3 spans 16 residues. Germline V lookup: CDR1 MNHEY, CDR2 SMNVEV (reference sequence). CDR3 coding DNA: TGTGCCAGCAGCCTGGGACAGGGGCTTTCTTCCTACGAGCAGTACTTC. Protein: CASSLGQGLSSYEQYF.

V and J are TRBV9 and TRBJ2-1, with TRBD2 matching 10 bases. Trimming cost V 4 bases and J 6 bases; bases outside gene matches: 10. Germline loops: CDR1 SGDLS, CDR2 YYNGEE. The CDR3 is 16 amino acids. The DNA of the CDR3 is TGTGCCAGCAGCTCGACCCCAGCGGGAGGGCCCAATGAGCAGTTCTTC. It translates to CASSSTPAGGPNEQFF.

This clonotype has more than one count but fewer than ten. The chain uses TRBV5-1 and TRBJ2-1, with 14 nucleotides matching TRBD2. The CDR3 contains 18 residues. Germline CDR1 and CDR2: SGHRS and YFSETQ. V lost 0 bases to trimming and J lost 4 bases; unmatched junction nucleotides: 6. The CDR3 nucleotides are TGCGCCAGCAGCTTGGGGACTAGCGGGAGGCTAGGGTACAATGAGCAGTTCTTC. Translating it yields CASSLGTSGRLGYNEQFF.

This clonotype showed up just a few times. The chain employs TRBV19 and TRBJ2-5; 9 nucleotides align to TRBD2. Trimming took 3 bases from V and 4 from J; bases not matched to a gene: 6. This CDR3 region has 15 residues. Germline V gene lookup returns CDR1 LNHDA and CDR2 SQIVND (reference sequence). CDR3 amino acids: CASSILGGRGETQYF. The CDR3 DNA follows: TGTGCCAGTAGTATTCTTGGCGGGAGGGGAGAGACCCAGTACTTC.

This clonotype was seen a handful of times. The rearrangement links TRBV9 to TRBJ2-3; 8 bases line up with TRBD1. Looked up from germline, CDR1 is SGDLS and CDR2 is YYNGEE. There are 15 residues in the CDR3. The junction had 5 bases not matched to a gene; V was cut back by 0 bases and J by 5 bases. The CDR3 sequence is CASSVVNGQGDTQYF. The CDR3 coding sequence is TGTGCCAGCAGCGTAGTGAATGGACAGGGAGATACGCAGTATTTT.

The chain has TRBV11-1 and TRBJ1-6; 9 positions agree with TRBD1. Looked up from germline, CDR1 is SGHAT and CDR2 is FQDESV (reference sequence). V lost 6 bases and J lost 6; bases outside the gene matches: 3. The CDR3 totals 14 residues. The CDR3 is CASRKDRGNSPLHF. In DNA, the CDR3 is TGTGCCAGCAGAAAGGACAGGGGTAATTCACCCCTCCACTTT.

This chain uses TRBV7-9 with TRBJ2-5; D uncertain. Germline-derived CDR1 and CDR2 are SEHNR and FQNEAQ (reference sequence). The CDR3 extends over 14 amino acids. V was trimmed by 5 bases and J by 2 bases, leaving 12 bases between them. The CDR3 coding sequence is TGTGCCAGCAGCCTCGAGACTGCTCAAGAGACCCAGTACTTC. Residues: CASSLETAQETQYF.

This clonotype was counted a few times. The genes are TRBV7-3 and TRBJ2-1; 13 nucleotides line up with TRBD2. The length of the CDR3 is 16 residues. Germline CDR1 and CDR2: SGHTA and FQGTGA. The V and J ends lost 4 bases and 8 bases, in that order; junction bases with no gene match: 8. This CDR3 reads CASSSGLAGVIDEQFF. In DNA, the CDR3 is TGTGCCAGCAGCTCTGGACTAGCGGGAGTCATCGATGAGCAGTTCTTC.

This clonotype has just a few counts. The V call is TRBV10-2, the J call TRBJ1-5, with D possibly matching TRBD1 (6 bases). CDR1 WSHSY and CDR2 SAAADI come from the germline V gene. The germline V and J ends were trimmed by 4 bases and 2 bases, with 15 bases remaining between them. There are 16 residues in the CDR3. CDR3 bases: TGCGCCAGCAGTGTCGCAGGGGTATGGGGCAATCAGCCCCAGCATTTT. It codes for CASSVAGVWGNQPQHF.

This clonotype has a handful of counts. The chain links TRBV5-5 to TRBJ2-1; no firm D call. Deletions cut 2 bases from V and 2 bases from J, with 8 bases between. Germline V lookup: CDR1 SGHKS, CDR2 YYEKEE (reference sequence). CDR3 length equals 14 residues. CDR3 sequence: CASSFMATYNEQFF. CDR3 in DNA: TGTGCCAGCAGCTTTATGGCTACCTACAATGAGCAGTTCTTC.

At least ten counts were recorded for this clonotype. Germline and junction disagree at one end, which may indicate a read error. The chain uses TRBV5-1 and TRBJ2-1; 13 nucleotides match TRBD2. This CDR3 is 15 amino acids long. The germline V gene has CDR1 SGHRS and CDR2 YFSETQ. CDR3 sequence: CASSSGTSGNNEQFF. The CDR3 DNA reads as TGTGCCAGCAGCTCCGGGACTAGCGGGAACAATGAGCAGTTCTTC.

This clonotype has only a few counts. V and J are TRBV12-3 or TRBV12-4 and TRBJ1-5; no clear D gene. The CDR3 extends over 13 amino acids. Trimming pared 3 bases from V and 6 bases from J, leaving 9 bases between. The CDR3 DNA follows: TGTGCCAGCAGTTTGTTGGGCAGTCAGCCCCAGCATTTT. Its translation: CASSLLGSQPQHF.

This sequence joins TRBV28 and TRBJ2-1; 7 bases fit TRBD2. The V segment lost 5 bases and the J segment 7 bases; nucleotides outside the gene matches: 5. Germline loops: CDR1 MDHEN, CDR2 SYDVKM. CDR3 length: 13 amino acids. CDR3 coding DNA: TGTGCCAGCAGTCTAACTAGCGTAAATGAGCAGTTCTTC. It translates to CASSLTSVNEQFF.

The sample holds a few counts of this clonotype. The chain combines TRBV20-1 with TRBJ1-5; 10 bases fit TRBD1. The germline CDR1 and CDR2 sequences are DFQATT and SNEGSKA (reference sequence). The CDR3 is 15 amino acids. V was clipped by 3 bases and J by 10 bases; unmatched bases: 12. This CDR3 reads CSASDRGQGIPPQHF. The DNA for the CDR3 is TGCAGTGCTAGTGACCGGGGACAGGGGATCCCCCCCCAGCATTTT.

This clonotype was observed a few times. The rearrangement links TRBV15 to TRBJ2-4; D possibly matches TRBD1 or TRBD2 (5 bases each). Germline V gene data show CDR1 as LNHNV and CDR2 as YYDKDF (reference sequence). The V end lost 4 bases, the J end lost 9 bases, and 7 bases lay between the germline ends. This CDR3 is built from 11 residues. The CDR3 loop is CATSNGGIQYF. In DNA form, the CDR3 reads TGTGCCACCAGCAATGGGGGCATTCAGTACTTC. The whole variable domain, remainder taken from reference TRBV15 and TRBJ2-4, is DAMVIQNPRYQVTQFGKPVTLSCSQTLNHNVMYWYQQKSSQAPKLLFHYYDKDFNNEADTPDNFQSRRPNTSFCFLDIRSPGLGDTAMYLCATSNGGIQYFGAGTRLSVL.